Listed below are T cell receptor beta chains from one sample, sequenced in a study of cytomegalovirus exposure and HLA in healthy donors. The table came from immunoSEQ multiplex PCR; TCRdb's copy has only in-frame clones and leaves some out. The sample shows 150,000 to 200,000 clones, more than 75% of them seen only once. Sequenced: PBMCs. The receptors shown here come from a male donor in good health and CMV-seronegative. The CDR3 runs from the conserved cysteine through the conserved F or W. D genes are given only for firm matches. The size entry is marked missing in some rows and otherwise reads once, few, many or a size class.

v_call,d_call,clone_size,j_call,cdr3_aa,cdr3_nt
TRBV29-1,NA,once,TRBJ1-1,CSVEDFQGDLLNTEAFF,TGCAGCGTTGAAGATTTCCAGGGCGACCTCTTGAACACTGAAGCTTTCTTT
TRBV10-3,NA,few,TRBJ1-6,CAISPQRADNSPLHF,TGTGCCATCAGCCCCCAGAGGGCGGATAATTCACCCCTCCACTTT
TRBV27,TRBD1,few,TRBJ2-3,CASRKGQGAPDTQYF,TGTGCCAGCAGGAAGGGACAGGGGGCCCCAGATACGCAGTATTTT
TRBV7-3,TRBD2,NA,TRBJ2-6,CASSLRRLADLSGANVLTF,TGTGCCAGCAGCTTAAGGCGACTAGCGGACCTCTCTGGGGCCAACGTCCTGACCTTC
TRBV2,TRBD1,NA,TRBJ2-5,CASSARAGGETQYF,TGTGCCAGCAGTGCGCGGGCAGGGGGCGAGACCCAGTACTTC
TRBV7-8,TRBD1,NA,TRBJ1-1,CASTWMGTGVNTEAFF,TGTGCCAGCACATGGATGGGGACAGGGGTGAACACTGAAGCTTTCTTT
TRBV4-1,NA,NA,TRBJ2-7,CASSQEAGTMWYEQYF,TGCGCCAGCAGCCAAGAGGCGGGAACTATGTGGTACGAGCAGTACTTC
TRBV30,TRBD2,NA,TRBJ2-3,CAWRTSGDTQYF,TGTGCCTGGAGGACTAGCGGTGATACGCAGTATTTT
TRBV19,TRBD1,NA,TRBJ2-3,CASSDQGADTQYF,TGTGCCAGTAGTGACCAGGGGGCAGATACGCAGTATTTT
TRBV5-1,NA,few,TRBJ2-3,CASSLAVHEGTDTQYF,TGCGCCAGCAGCTTGGCTGTACATGAGGGCACAGATACGCAGTATTTT
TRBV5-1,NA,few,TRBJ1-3,CASSDGTKNTIYF,TGCGCCAGCAGCGACGGGACAAAAAACACCATATATTTT
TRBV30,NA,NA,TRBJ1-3,CAWSPARTNSGNTIYF,TGTGCCTGGAGTCCTGCGAGGACAAACTCTGGAAACACCATATATTTT
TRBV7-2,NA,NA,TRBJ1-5,CASSPGPGSNQPQHF,TGTGCCAGCAGCCCTGGACCGGGGAGTAATCAGCCCCAGCATTTT
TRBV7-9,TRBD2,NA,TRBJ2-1,CASSFRGGAYNEQFF,TGTGCCAGCAGCTTTCGGGGAGGGGCCTACAATGAGCAGTTCTTC
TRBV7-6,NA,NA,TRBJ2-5,CASSLVGGRGETQYF,TGTGCCAGCAGCTTAGTGGGGGGACGTGGAGAGACCCAGTACTTC
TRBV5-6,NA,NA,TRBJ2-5,CASTWTLAGETQYF,TGTGCCAGCACTTGGACACTTGCGGGGGAGACCCAGTACTTC